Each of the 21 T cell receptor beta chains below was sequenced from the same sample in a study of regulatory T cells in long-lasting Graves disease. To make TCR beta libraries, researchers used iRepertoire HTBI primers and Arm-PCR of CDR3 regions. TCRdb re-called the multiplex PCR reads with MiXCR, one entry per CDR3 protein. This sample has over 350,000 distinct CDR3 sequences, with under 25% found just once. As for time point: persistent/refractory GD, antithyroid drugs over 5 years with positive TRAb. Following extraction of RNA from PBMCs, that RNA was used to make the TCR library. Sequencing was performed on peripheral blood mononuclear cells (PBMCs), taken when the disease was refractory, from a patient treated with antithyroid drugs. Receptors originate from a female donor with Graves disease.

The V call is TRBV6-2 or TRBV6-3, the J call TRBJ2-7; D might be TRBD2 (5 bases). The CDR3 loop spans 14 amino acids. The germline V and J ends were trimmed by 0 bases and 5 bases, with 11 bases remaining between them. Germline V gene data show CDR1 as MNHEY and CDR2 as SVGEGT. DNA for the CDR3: TGTGCCAGCAGTTACTCGAGACTAACCCACGAGCAGTACTTC. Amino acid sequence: CASSYSRLTHEQYF.

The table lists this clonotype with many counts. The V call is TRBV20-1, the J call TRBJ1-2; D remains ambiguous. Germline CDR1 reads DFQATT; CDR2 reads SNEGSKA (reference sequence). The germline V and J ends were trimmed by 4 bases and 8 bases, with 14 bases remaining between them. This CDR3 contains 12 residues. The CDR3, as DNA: TGCAGTGCTAACCCATCGATCTGGGGCTACACCTTC. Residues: CSANPSIWGYTF.

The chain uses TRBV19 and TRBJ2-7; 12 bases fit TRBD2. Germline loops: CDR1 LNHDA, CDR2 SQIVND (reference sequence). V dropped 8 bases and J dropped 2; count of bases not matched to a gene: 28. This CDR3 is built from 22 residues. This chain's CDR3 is CASPTHPDRLAGERNHPYEQYF. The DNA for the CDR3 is TGTGCCAGTCCAACCCACCCTGACAGACTAGCGGGAGAGCGCAACCATCCCTACGAGCAGTACTTC.

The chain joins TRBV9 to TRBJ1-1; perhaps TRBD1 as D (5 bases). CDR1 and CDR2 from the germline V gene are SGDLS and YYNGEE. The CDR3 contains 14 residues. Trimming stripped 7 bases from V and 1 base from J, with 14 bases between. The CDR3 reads CASASGAGNTEAFF. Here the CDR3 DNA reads TGTGCCAGCGCCTCCGGGGCGGGGAACACTGAAGCTTTCTTT.

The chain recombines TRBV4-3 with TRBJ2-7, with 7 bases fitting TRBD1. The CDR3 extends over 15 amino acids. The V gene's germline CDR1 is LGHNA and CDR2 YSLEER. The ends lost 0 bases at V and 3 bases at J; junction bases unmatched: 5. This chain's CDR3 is CASSQDRGQIYEQYF. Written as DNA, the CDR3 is TGCGCCAGCAGCCAAGATAGGGGACAGATCTACGAGCAGTACTTC.

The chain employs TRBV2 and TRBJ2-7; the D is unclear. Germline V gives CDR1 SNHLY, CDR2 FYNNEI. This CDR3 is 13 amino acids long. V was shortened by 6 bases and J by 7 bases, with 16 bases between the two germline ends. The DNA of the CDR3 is TGTGCCAGCAGCCAAGACTTCGCTGGGGAGCAGTACTTC. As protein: CASSQDFAGEQYF.

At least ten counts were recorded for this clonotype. CDR3 DNA: TGTGCCAGCACCTTGGGGACACTCCAAGAGACCCAGTACTTC. Translation: CASTLGTLQETQYF. J is TRBJ2-5 and V is TRBV28, with D perhaps matching TRBD1 (6 bases). This CDR3 comprises 14 residues. The germline gives CDR1 MDHEN, CDR2 SYDVKM. Trimming shortened V by 7 bases and J by 1 base, and 13 bases separated the two germline ends.

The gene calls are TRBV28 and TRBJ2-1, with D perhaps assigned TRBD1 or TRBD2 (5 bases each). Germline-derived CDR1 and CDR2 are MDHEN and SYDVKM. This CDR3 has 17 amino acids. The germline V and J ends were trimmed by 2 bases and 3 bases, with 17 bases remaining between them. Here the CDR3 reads CASSLGFRGRGYNEQFF. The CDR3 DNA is TGTGCCAGCAGTTTAGGTTTTAGGGGCCGGGGCTACAATGAGCAGTTCTTC.

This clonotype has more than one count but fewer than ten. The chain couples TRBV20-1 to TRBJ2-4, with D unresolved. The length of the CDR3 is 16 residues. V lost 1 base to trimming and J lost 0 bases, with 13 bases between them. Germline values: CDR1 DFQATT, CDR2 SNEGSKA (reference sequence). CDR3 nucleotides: TGCAGTGCTAGAGGGATGGCGGTCGTAGCCAAAAACATTCAGTACTTC. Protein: CSARGMAVVAKNIQYF.

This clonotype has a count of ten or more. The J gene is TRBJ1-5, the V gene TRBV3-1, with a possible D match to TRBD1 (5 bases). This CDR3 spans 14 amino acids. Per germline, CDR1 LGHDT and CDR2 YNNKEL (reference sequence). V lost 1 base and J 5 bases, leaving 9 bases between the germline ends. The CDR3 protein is CASSQGGVDQPQHF. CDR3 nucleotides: TGTGCCAGCAGCCAAGGGGGGGTAGATCAGCCCCAGCATTTT.

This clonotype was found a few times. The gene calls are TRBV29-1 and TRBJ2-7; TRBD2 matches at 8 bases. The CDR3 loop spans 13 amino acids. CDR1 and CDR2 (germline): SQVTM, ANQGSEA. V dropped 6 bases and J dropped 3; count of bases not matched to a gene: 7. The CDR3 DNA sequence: TGCAGCGTCTATAGCGGGAACCACTACGAGCAGTACTTC. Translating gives CSVYSGNHYEQYF.

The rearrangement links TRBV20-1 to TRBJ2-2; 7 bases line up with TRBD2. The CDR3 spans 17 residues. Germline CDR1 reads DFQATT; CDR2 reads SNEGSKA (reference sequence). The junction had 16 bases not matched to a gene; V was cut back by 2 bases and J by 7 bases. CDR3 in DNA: TGCAGTGCTAGACCGACGGCGGGAGCCGGGTGGGGCGGGGAGCTGTTTTTT. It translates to CSARPTAGAGWGGELFF.

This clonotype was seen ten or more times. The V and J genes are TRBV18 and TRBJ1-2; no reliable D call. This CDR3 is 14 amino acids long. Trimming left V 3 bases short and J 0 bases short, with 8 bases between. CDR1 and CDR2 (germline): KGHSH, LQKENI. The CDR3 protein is CASSPDFSNYGYTF. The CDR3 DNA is TGTGCCAGCTCACCGGACTTCTCTAACTATGGCTACACCTTC.

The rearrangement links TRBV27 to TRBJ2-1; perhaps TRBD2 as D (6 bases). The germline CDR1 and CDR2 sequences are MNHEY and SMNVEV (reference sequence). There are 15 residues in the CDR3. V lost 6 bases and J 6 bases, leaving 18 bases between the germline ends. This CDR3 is CASRPGLSVSNEQFF. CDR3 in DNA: TGTGCCAGCAGACCGGGACTCTCCGTGTCCAATGAGCAGTTCTTC.

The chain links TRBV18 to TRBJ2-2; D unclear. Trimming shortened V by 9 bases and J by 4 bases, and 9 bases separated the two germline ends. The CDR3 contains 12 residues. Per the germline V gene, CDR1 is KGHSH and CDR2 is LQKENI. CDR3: CASATLTGELFF. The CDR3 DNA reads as TGTGCCAGTGCGACCCTCACCGGGGAGCTGTTTTTT.

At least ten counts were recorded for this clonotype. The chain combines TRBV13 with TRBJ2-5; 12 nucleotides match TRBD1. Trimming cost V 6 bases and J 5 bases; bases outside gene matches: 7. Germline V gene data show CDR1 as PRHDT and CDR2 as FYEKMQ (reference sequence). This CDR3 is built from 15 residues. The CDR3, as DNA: TGTGCCAGCAGTAACCGGGACAGGGGGCGGGAGACCCAGTACTTC. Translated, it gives CASSNRDRGRETQYF. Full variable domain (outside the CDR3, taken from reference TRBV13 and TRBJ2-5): AAGVIQSPRHLIKEKRETATLKCYPIPRHDTVYWYQQGPGQDPQFLISFYEKMQSDKGSIPDRFSAQQFSDYHSELNMSSLELGDSALYFCASSNRDRGRETQYFGPGTRLLVL.

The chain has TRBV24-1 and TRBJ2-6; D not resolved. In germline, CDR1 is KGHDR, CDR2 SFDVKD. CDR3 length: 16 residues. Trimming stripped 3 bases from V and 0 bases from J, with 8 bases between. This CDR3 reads CATSDQGNSGANVLTF. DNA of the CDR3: TGTGCCACCAGTGATCAAGGAAACTCTGGGGCCAACGTCCTGACTTTC.

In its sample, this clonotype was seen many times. The CDR3 DNA reads TGTGCCAGCAGGAGAGACCTAGGGCCTCAAGCTTTCTTT. Residues: CASRRDLGPQAFF. The chain joins TRBV6-1 to TRBJ1-1; D uncertain. V shed 6 bases and J shed 9 bases, with 17 bases lying between them. The CDR3 length is 13 residues. Germline CDR1 reads MNHNS; CDR2 reads SASEGT.

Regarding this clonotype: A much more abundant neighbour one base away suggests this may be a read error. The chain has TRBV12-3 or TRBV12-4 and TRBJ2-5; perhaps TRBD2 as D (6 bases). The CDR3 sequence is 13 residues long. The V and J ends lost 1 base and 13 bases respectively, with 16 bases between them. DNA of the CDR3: TGTGCCAGCAGTTTAGGTACGGACTACGAGCGGTACTTC. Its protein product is CASSLGTDYERYF.

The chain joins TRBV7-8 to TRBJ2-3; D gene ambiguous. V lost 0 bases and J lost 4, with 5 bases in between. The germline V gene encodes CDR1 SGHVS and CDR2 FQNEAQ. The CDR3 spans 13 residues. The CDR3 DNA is TGTGCCAGCAGCTTAGCATATGCAGATACGCAGTATTTT. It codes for CASSLAYADTQYF.

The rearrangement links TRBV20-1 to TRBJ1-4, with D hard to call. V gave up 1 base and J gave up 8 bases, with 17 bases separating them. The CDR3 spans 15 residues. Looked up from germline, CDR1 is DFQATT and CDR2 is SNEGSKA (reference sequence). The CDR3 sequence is CSARVMAQFGEKLFF. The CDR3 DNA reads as TGCAGTGCTAGAGTTATGGCCCAATTCGGGGAAAAACTGTTTTTT.